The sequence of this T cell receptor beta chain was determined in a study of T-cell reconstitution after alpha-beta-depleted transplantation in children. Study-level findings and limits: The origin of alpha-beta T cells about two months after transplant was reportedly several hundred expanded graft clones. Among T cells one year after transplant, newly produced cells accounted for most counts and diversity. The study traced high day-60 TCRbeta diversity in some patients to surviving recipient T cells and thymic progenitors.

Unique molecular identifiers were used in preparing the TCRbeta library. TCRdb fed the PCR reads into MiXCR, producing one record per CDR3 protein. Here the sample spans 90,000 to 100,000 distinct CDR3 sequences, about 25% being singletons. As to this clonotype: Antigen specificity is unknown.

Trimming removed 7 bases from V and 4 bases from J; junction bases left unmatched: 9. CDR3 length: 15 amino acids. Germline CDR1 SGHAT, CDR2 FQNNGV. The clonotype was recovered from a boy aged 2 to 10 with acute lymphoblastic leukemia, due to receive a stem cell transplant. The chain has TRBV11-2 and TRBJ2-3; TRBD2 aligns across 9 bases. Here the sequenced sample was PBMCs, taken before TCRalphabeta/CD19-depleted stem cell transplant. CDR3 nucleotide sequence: TGTGCCAGCAATAGACTAGCGGAGGGGCCAGATACGCAGTATTTT. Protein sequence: CASNRLAEGPDTQYF.